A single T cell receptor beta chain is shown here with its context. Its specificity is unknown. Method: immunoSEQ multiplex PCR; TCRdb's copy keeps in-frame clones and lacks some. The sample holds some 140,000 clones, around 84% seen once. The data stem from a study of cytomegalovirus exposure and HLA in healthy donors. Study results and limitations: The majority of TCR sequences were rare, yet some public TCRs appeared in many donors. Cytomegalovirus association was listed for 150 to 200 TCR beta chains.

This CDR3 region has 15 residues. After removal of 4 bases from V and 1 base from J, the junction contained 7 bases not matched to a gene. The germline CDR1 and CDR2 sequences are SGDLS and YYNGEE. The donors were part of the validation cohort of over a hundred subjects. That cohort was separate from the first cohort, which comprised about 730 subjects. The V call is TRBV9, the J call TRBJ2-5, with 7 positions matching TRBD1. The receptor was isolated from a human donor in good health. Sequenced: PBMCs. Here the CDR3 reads CASSPWTGLQETQYF. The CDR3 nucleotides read TGTGCCAGCAGCCCCTGGACAGGCCTCCAAGAGACCCAGTACTTC.